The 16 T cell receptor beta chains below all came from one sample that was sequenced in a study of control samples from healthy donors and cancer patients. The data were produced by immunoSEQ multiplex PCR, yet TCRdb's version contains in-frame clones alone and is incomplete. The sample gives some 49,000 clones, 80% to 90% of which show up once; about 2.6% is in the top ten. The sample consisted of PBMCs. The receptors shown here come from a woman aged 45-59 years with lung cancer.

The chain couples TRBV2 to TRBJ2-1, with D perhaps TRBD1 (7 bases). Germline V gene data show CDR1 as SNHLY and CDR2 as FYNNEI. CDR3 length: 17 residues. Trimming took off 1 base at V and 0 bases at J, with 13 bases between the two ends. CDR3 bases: TGTGCCAGCAGTGAAGACAGGGGACTTACCTCCTACAATGAGCAGTTCTTC. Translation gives CASSEDRGLTSYNEQFF.

CDR3 sequence reads: CASSSTSGAGETQYF. CDR3 nucleotides: TGTGCCAGTAGTTCGACTAGCGGGGCAGGCGAGACCCAGTACTTC. The V and J genes are TRBV19 and TRBJ2-5; 11 nucleotides match TRBD2. From germline, CDR1 is LNHDA and CDR2 SQIVND (reference sequence). This CDR3 has 15 amino acids. Unmatched junction bases numbered 7, after V lost 5 bases and J lost 5 bases.

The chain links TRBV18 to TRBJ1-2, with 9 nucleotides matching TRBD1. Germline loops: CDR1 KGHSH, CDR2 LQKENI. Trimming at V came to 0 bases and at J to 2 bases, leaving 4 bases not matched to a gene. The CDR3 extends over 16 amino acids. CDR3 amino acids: CASSPPGQGVNYGYTF. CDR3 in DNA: TGTGCCAGCTCACCACCGGGACAGGGCGTCAACTATGGCTACACCTTC.

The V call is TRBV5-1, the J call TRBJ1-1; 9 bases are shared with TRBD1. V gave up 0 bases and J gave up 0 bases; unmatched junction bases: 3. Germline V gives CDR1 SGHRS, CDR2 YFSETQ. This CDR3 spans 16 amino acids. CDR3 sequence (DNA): TGCGCCAGCAGCTTGGGGGACAGGGAAATGAACACTGAAGCTTTCTTT. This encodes CASSLGDREMNTEAFF.

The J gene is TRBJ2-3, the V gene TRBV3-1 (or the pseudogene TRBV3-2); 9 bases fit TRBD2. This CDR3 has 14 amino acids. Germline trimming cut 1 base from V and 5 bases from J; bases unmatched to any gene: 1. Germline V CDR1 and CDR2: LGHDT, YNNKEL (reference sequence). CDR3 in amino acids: CASSQGLAEDTQYF. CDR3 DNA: TGTGCCAGCAGCCAAGGACTAGCGGAAGATACGCAGTATTTT.

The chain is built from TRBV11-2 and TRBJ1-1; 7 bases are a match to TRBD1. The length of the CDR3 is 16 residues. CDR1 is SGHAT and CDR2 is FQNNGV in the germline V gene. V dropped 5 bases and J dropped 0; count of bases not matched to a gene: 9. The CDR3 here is CASSPFRGQLNTEAFF. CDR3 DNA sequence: TGTGCCAGCAGCCCCTTCCGGGGACAGTTGAACACTGAAGCTTTCTTT.

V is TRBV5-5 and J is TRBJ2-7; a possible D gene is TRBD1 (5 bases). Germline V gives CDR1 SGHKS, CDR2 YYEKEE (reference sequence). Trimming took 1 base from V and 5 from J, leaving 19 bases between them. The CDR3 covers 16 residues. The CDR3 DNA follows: TGTGCCAGCAGCTTGCTCTCTCAAGGGGTTCCCAACGAGCAGTACTTC. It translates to CASSLLSQGVPNEQYF.

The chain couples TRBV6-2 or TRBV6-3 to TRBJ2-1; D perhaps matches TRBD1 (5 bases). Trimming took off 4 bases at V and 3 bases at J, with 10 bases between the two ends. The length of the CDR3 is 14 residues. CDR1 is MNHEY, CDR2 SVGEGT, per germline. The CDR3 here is CASSFETDYNEQFF. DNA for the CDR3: TGTGCCAGCAGTTTCGAGACAGACTACAATGAGCAGTTCTTC.

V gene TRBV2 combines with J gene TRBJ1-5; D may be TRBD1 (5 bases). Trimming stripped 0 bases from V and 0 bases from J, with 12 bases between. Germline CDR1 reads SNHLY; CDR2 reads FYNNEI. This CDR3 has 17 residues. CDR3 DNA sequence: TGTGCCAGCAGTGAAGCGCCTGGGACGGTTAGCAATCAGCCCCAGCATTTT. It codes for CASSEAPGTVSNQPQHF.

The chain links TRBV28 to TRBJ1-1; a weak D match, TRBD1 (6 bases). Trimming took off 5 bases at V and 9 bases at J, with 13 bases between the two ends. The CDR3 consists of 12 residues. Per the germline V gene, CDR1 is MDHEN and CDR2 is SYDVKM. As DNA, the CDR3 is TGTGCCAGCAGTGTCCAGGGACAAAAAGCTTTCTTT. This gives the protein CASSVQGQKAFF.

The CDR3 loop is CASSGQGEKLFF. DNA of the CDR3: TGTGCCAGCAGTGGACAGGGTGAAAAACTGTTTTTT. The chain is built from TRBV6-6 and TRBJ1-4; 8 nucleotides align to TRBD1. The junction had 0 bases not matched to a gene; V was cut back by 5 bases and J by 7 bases. CDR1 is MNHNY, CDR2 SVGAGI, per germline (reference sequence). CDR3 size: 12 residues.

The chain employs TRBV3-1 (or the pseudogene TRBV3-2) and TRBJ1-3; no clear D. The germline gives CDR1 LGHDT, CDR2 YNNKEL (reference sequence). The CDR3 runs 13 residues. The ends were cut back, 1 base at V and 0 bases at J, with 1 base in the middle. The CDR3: CASSQGSGNTIYF. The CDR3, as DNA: TGTGCCAGCAGCCAAGGCTCTGGAAACACCATATATTTT.

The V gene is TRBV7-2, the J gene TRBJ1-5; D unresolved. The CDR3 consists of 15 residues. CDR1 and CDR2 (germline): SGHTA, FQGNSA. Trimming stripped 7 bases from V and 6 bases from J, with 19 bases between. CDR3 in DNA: TGTGCCAGCATGGAGGGCCGTGATACGAGTCAGCCCCAGCATTTT. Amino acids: CASMEGRDTSQPQHF.

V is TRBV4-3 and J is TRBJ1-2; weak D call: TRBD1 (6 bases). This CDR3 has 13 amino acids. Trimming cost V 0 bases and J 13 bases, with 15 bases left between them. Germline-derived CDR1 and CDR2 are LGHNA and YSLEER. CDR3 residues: CASSQELNRDLTF. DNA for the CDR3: TGCGCCAGCAGCCAAGAACTTAACAGGGACCTCACCTTC.

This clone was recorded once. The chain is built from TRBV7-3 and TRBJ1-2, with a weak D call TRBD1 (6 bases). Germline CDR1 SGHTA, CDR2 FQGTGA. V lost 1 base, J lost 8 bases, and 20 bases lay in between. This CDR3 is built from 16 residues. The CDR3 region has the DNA TGTGCCAGCAGCTTAATGGTAGGGGGGGACCTCGACGGCTACACCTTC. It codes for CASSLMVGGDLDGYTF.

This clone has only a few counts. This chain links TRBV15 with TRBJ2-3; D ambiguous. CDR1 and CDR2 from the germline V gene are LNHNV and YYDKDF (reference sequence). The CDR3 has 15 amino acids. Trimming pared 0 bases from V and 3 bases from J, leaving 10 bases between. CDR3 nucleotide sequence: TGTGCCACCAGCAGAGATATGGGGAAGACAGATACGCAGTATTTT. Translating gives CATSRDMGKTDTQYF.